This T cell receptor beta chain was observed in a study of shared clonotypes between healthy human individuals. Study conclusions and caveats: It was observed that 5% to 6.5% of naive CD4 clonotypes were shared across several donors.

J gave up 1 base and V 6 bases, and 5 bases lay outside the gene matches. This CDR3 comprises 15 residues. Per the germline V gene, CDR1 is MNHEY and CDR2 is SVGAGI. On this clone itself: Its specificity is unknown.

TCRdb's copy holds only in-frame clones and misses some; the assay was immunoSEQ multiplex PCR. Among about 120,000 clones, more than 65% were seen once, and the ten largest hold about 23%. The J gene is TRBJ2-1, the V gene TRBV6-5, with 8 bases fitting TRBD1. Sequenced input: memory CD8+ T cells sorted from blood. Noted subset: CD45RO+ cells pooled with CCR7-negative TemRA cells. This clonotype was sampled from a woman younger than 45 in good health. In nucleotides, the CDR3 is TGTGCCAGCAGCCGTGGACAGGGATCCTACAATGAGCAGTTCTTC. Translating it yields CASSRGQGSYNEQFF.